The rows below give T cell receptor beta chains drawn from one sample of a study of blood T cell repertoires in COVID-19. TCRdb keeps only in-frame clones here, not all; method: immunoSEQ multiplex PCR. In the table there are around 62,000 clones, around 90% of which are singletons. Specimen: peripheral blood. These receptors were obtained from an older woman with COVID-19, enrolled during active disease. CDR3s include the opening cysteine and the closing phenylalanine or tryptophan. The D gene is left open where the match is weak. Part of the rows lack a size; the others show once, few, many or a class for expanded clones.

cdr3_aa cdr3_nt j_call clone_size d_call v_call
CASSGRGGEQYF TGCGCCAGCAGCGGGAGGGGCGGCGAGCAGTACTTC TRBJ2-7 . TRBD2 TRBV4-1
CASSIRTSGGAYEQYF TGTGCCAGTAGTATAAGGACCAGCGGGGGGGCGTACGAGCAGTACTTC TRBJ2-7 . TRBD2 TRBV19
CATGRGGGYYEQYF TGTGCCACGGGGCGGGGCGGTGGGTACTACGAGCAGTACTTC TRBJ2-7 . . TRBV5-6
CASSSLAGFYNEQFF TGCGCCAGCAGCTCACTAGCGGGGTTTTACAATGAGCAGTTCTTC TRBJ2-1 . TRBD2 TRBV5-1
CASSLNRGPVEQYF TGTGCCAGCAGTTTAAACAGGGGGCCGGTCGAGCAGTACTTC TRBJ2-7 . TRBD1 TRBV27
CASSHSEQGSGYTF TGTGCCAGCAGCCACTCGGAACAGGGCTCCGGCTACACCTTC TRBJ1-2 . . TRBV6-5
CAWSVTGTDTQYF TGTGCCTGGAGTGTAACGGGCACAGATACGCAGTATTTT TRBJ2-3 . . TRBV30
CAWSDGNTGELFF TGTGCCTGGAGTGACGGGAACACCGGGGAGCTGTTTTTT TRBJ2-2 . . TRBV30
CASSPSRTVYEQYF TGTGCCAGCAGCCCCTCCCGGACAGTCTACGAGCAGTACTTC TRBJ2-7 . . TRBV4-2
CASSLFGTSGRGTGELFF TGTGCCAGCAGTTTATTTGGGACTAGCGGGAGGGGCACCGGGGAGCTGTTTTTT TRBJ2-2 . TRBD2 TRBV27
CASSFAGPSSPLHF TGTGCCAGCAGTTTTGCAGGGCCGAGTTCACCCCTCCACTTT TRBJ1-6 . . TRBV27
CASSRSETSDNEQFF TGTGCCAGCAGCCGATCGGAGACTAGTGACAATGAGCAGTTCTTC TRBJ2-1 . . TRBV7-9
CASSQDSGLPGELFF TGCGCCAGCAGCCAAGATTCCGGACTGCCCGGGGAGCTGTTTTTT TRBJ2-2 . . TRBV4-1
CASSQVPSTSTYEQYF TGTGCCAGCAGCCAAGTCCCGTCGACTAGTACCTACGAGCAGTACTTC TRBJ2-7 . . TRBV3-1/TRBV3-2
CASSRQGIYGYTF TGTGCCAGCAGCCGCCAGGGAATATATGGCTACACCTTC TRBJ1-2 . . TRBV6-5
CASGLPYGYTF TGTGCCTCGGGACTCCCCTATGGCTACACCTTC TRBJ1-2 . . TRBV30
CSAVGGYEQYF TGCAGCGCTGTAGGCGGCTACGAGCAGTACTTC TRBJ2-7 . . TRBV29-1
CASSRQGSEDTQYF TGCGCCAGCAGCCGCCAGGGTAGTGAAGATACGCAGTATTTT TRBJ2-3 few . TRBV4-1
CASRAQGSRQYF TGTGCCAGCAGAGCTCAGGGGTCTCGGCAGTACTTC TRBJ2-7 . . TRBV12-3/TRBV12-4
CASSYPREGNEQFF TGTGCCAGCAGTTACCCCCGGGAGGGGAATGAGCAGTTCTTC TRBJ2-1 . TRBD2 TRBV6-2/TRBV6-3
CASSRGQGTAKNIQYF TGTGCCAGCAGCCGGGGACAGGGGACAGCCAAAAACATTCAGTACTTC TRBJ2-4 . TRBD1 TRBV7-9
CASSFLQASNSPLHF TGTGCCAGCAGTTTCCTACAGGCCAGTAATTCACCCCTCCACTTT TRBJ1-6 once . TRBV27
CASSHPGASNSPLHF TGCGCCAGCAGCCACCCAGGGGCCTCTAATTCACCCCTCCACTTT TRBJ1-6 . . TRBV4-1
CASSLGLPDEKLFF TGTGCCAGCAGCCTGGGACTGCCTGATGAAAAACTGTTTTTT TRBJ1-4 . . TRBV28
CASSSDRATPLHF TGTGCCAGCTCATCCGACAGGGCTACACCCCTCCACTTT TRBJ1-6 . TRBD1 TRBV18
CASSLASGGPYNEQFF TGCGCCAGCAGCTTGGCTAGCGGGGGGCCCTACAATGAGCAGTTCTTC TRBJ2-1 . TRBD2 TRBV5-1
CASSRRTGDSYNEQFF TGCGCCAGCAGCCGACGGACAGGGGACTCCTACAATGAGCAGTTCTTC TRBJ2-1 . TRBD1 TRBV4-1
CAWSVGDRDTEAFF TGTGCCTGGAGTGTCGGCGACAGGGACACTGAAGCTTTCTTT TRBJ1-1 . TRBD1 TRBV30
CASSPGDYNEQFF TGTGCCAGCAGCCCGGGGGATTACAATGAGCAGTTCTTC TRBJ2-1 . . TRBV27
CAWSVLQGREGYTF TGTGCCTGGAGTGTCTTACAGGGGCGGGAAGGCTACACCTTC TRBJ1-2 . TRBD1 TRBV30
CASSDTIAGGHNEQFF TGCGCCAGCAGCGATACTATAGCGGGAGGACACAATGAGCAGTTCTTC TRBJ2-1 . TRBD2 TRBV5-1
CASSQGRGVGGGYTF TGTGCCAGCAGCCAAGGTCGGGGAGTCGGAGGAGGCTACACCTTC TRBJ1-2 . . TRBV3-1/TRBV3-2
CASSRGQGTGGNTIYF TGCGCCAGCAGCCGGGGACAGGGAACGGGAGGAAACACCATATATTTT TRBJ1-3 few TRBD1 TRBV4-1
CATSDQTGVETQYF TGTGCCACCAGTGACCAGACAGGGGTAGAGACCCAGTACTTC TRBJ2-5 . TRBD1 TRBV24-1
CASSKGLADNEQFF TGTGCCAGCAGCAAGGGACTAGCGGACAATGAGCAGTTCTTC TRBJ2-1 . TRBD2 TRBV7-2
CASSFQLNTEAFF TGTGCCAGCAGCTTCCAGTTGAACACTGAAGCTTTCTTT TRBJ1-1 once . TRBV7-2
CASSQDHRDQPQHF TGTGCCAGCAGCCAAGATCACAGGGATCAGCCCCAGCATTTT TRBJ1-5 . . TRBV3-1/TRBV3-2
CSVERIQGRNNEQFF TGCAGCGTTGAAAGAATTCAGGGTCGGAACAATGAGCAGTTCTTC TRBJ2-1 . . TRBV29-1
CASSFGTSGRAPYNEQFF TGTGCCAGCAGCTTCGGGACTAGCGGGAGGGCGCCCTACAATGAGCAGTTCTTC TRBJ2-1 . TRBD2 TRBV5-6
CASSSAQGEAFF TGTGCCAGCAGCTCAGCACAGGGGGAAGCTTTCTTT TRBJ1-1 . TRBD1 TRBV7-9
CASSLAYTSYEQYF TGTGCCAGCAGCTTGGCTTACACCTCCTACGAGCAGTACTTC TRBJ2-7 . . TRBV5-6